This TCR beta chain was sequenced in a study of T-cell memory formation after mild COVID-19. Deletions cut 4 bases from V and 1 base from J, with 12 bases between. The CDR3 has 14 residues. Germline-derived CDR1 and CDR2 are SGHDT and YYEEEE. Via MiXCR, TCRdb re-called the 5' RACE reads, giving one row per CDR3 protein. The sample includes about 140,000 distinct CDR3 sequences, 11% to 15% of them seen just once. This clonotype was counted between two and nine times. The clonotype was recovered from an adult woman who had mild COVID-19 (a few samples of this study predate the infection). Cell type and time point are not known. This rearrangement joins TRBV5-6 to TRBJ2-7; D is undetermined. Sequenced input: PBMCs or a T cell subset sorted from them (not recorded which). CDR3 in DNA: TGTGCCAGCAGCGGGCCGGGTTTTTCCTACGAGCAGTACTTC. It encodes CASSGPGFSYEQYF.